These 24 T cell receptor beta chains originate from one sample sequenced in a study of blood T cell repertoires in COVID-19. Assay: immunoSEQ multiplex PCR; the TCRdb copy retains only in-frame clones and omits some. The sample has more than 100,000 clones; around 90% are singletons. The specimen sequenced was peripheral blood. The origin of the receptors is a woman of 80 years or more in a cohort sampled during active COVID-19.

This sequence joins TRBV5-6 and TRBJ1-5, with D perhaps TRBD1 (5 bases). The V end was cut by 4 bases, the J end by 4 bases, with 12 bases between. Germline V CDR1 and CDR2: SGHDT, YYEEEE. There are 14 residues in the CDR3. DNA of the CDR3: TGTGCCAGCAGCCATCAAGGGGATAATCAGCCCCAGCATTTT. This gives the protein CASSHQGDNQPQHF.

This chain uses TRBV6-5 with TRBJ1-3; D gene unclear. The CDR3 has 13 amino acids. Per germline, CDR1 MNHEY and CDR2 SVGAGI. V was pared by 8 bases and J by 0 bases, with 8 bases between. DNA of the CDR3: TGTGCCAGCGCCGGACTCTCTGGAAACACCATATATTTT. Translation gives CASAGLSGNTIYF.

The chain links TRBV27 to TRBJ2-1, with 13 bases aligning to TRBD2. Germline values: CDR1 MNHEY, CDR2 SMNVEV (reference sequence). This CDR3 has 18 residues. V was pared by 7 bases and J by 0 bases, with 9 bases of the junction left unmatched. The CDR3 nucleotides are TGTGCCAGCACCCGGACTAGCGGGAGAGCGACCTCCTACAATGAGCAGTTCTTC. The encoded protein is CASTRTSGRATSYNEQFF.

This chain joins TRBV6-2 or TRBV6-3 and TRBJ2-5, with D tentatively TRBD2 (7 bases). Germline CDR1 MNHEY, CDR2 SVGEGT. V dropped 3 bases and J dropped 5 bases, with 19 bases sitting between them. This CDR3 has 16 amino acids. The CDR3 DNA sequence: TGTGCCAGCAGTTATCCTGGGTCTGGGGGGGCGGAGACCCAGTACTTC. Its protein product is CASSYPGSGGAETQYF.

This chain joins TRBV2 and TRBJ1-5, with 8 positions matching TRBD1. With V trimmed by 6 bases and J by 1 base, 5 bases remained unmatched. This CDR3 has 15 residues. The germline gives CDR1 SNHLY, CDR2 FYNNEI. DNA for the CDR3: TGTGCCAGCAGCGCGGACAGGGCGAGCAATCAGCCCCAGCATTTT. The encoded protein is CASSADRASNQPQHF.

The genes are TRBV24-1 and TRBJ2-1; D gene ambiguous. V was trimmed by 5 bases and J by 7 bases, leaving 8 bases between them. The germline V gene has CDR1 KGHDR and CDR2 SFDVKD. The CDR3 runs 12 residues. Here the CDR3 DNA reads TGTGCCACCAGTGTTTTCGGGAATGAGCAGTTCTTC. It is translated as CATSVFGNEQFF.

The chain employs TRBV3-1 (or the pseudogene TRBV3-2) and TRBJ1-6; 7 bases fit TRBD1. The CDR3 totals 15 residues. CDR1 and CDR2 from the germline V gene are LGHDT and YNNKEL (reference sequence). Trimming cost V 0 bases and J 6 bases; bases outside gene matches: 2. CDR3 in amino acids: CASSQEDRLNSPLHF. In nucleotides, the CDR3 is TGTGCCAGCAGCCAAGAGGACAGGCTTAATTCACCCCTCCACTTT.

This chain joins TRBV3-1 (or the pseudogene TRBV3-2) and TRBJ2-1, with 7 bases lining up with TRBD2. Trimming at V came to 0 bases and at J to 4 bases, leaving 6 bases not matched to a gene. The CDR3 contains 16 residues. CDR1 is LGHDT and CDR2 is YNNKEL in the germline V gene (reference sequence). The CDR3: CASSQDGRGGYNEQFF. The CDR3 DNA follows: TGTGCCAGCAGCCAAGACGGGCGCGGGGGATACAATGAGCAGTTCTTC.

The chain uses TRBV19 and TRBJ1-2; no definite D call. V was trimmed by 3 bases and J by 8 bases, leaving 13 bases between them. This CDR3 contains 13 residues. The germline V gene has CDR1 LNHDA and CDR2 SQIVND (reference sequence). This CDR3 reads CASSIGGFNGYTF. Here the CDR3 DNA reads TGTGCCAGTAGTATCGGCGGGTTCAACGGCTACACCTTC.

The chain employs TRBV6-5 and TRBJ2-7; the match to TRBD2 covers 10 bases. Losses at the gene ends were 4 bases for V and 7 bases for J; bases not matched to a gene: 10. Germline V gene sequence: CDR1 MNHEY, CDR2 SVGAGI. CDR3 length: 15 residues. CDR3 protein: CASSLQLAGLKEQYF. CDR3 coding DNA: TGTGCCAGCAGTTTACAACTAGCGGGGCTAAAGGAGCAGTACTTC.

The chain has TRBV5-1 and TRBJ2-7; TRBD2 matches 7 bases. Germline-derived CDR1 and CDR2 are SGHRS and YFSETQ. The ends lost 0 bases at V and 3 bases at J; junction bases unmatched: 3. The CDR3 is made up of 14 amino acids. The CDR3 is CASSLVTGGYEQYF. CDR3 DNA sequence: TGCGCCAGCAGCTTGGTAACGGGGGGCTACGAGCAGTACTTC. Drawing the rest from reference TRBV5-1 and TRBJ2-7, the complete variable domain is KAGVTQTPRYLIKTRGQQVTLSCSPISGHRSVSWYQQTPGQGLQFLFEYFSETQRNKGNFPGRFSGRQFSNSRSEMNVSTLELGDSALYLCASSLVTGGYEQYFGPGTRLTVT.

The chain carries TRBV7-2 and TRBJ1-5, with D perhaps matching TRBD1 (5 bases). Germline V gene sequence: CDR1 SGHTA, CDR2 FQGNSA. V was trimmed by 5 bases and J by 5 bases, leaving 19 bases between them. The CDR3 contains 16 residues. The CDR3 sequence is CASSRGEGRWDQPQHF. The CDR3, as DNA: TGTGCCAGCAGCCGGGGTGAGGGGAGGTGGGATCAGCCCCAGCATTTT.

The chain joins TRBV15 to TRBJ2-1, with 8 bases aligning to TRBD1. The CDR3 sequence is 16 residues long. Trimming cost V 4 bases and J 5 bases; bases outside gene matches: 10. Germline V gene data show CDR1 as LNHNV and CDR2 as YYDKDF (reference sequence). The CDR3: CATSIPQGATNNEQFF. DNA for the CDR3: TGTGCCACCAGCATTCCGCAGGGGGCGACTAACAATGAGCAGTTCTTC.

This rearrangement joins TRBV10-3 to TRBJ2-5; D gene ambiguous. Trimming shortened V by 4 bases and J by 2 bases, and 8 bases separated the two germline ends. The CDR3 sequence is 13 residues long. The germline gives CDR1 ENHRY, CDR2 SYGVKD. CDR3 amino acids: CAISGYEQETQYF. In nucleotides, the CDR3 is TGTGCCATCAGTGGATATGAGCAAGAGACCCAGTACTTC.

CDR3 bases: TGTGCCAGCAGCCGTGGCCGGGACAGGGGTACTGAAGCTTTCTTT. Amino acid sequence: CASSRGRDRGTEAFF. The gene calls are TRBV14 and TRBJ1-1; 10 bases are shared with TRBD1. Germline CDR1 SGHDN, CDR2 FVKESK. Germline trimming cut 4 bases from V and 5 bases from J; bases unmatched to any gene: 7. The CDR3 is 15 amino acids.

This clone was seen only once. The J gene is TRBJ2-3, the V gene TRBV19; the match to TRBD2 covers 11 bases. V shed 0 bases and J 6 bases; nucleotides not matched to a gene: 11. CDR3 length: 18 amino acids. Germline loops: CDR1 LNHDA, CDR2 SQIVND (reference sequence). The CDR3 loop is CASSIDQTSGRDLDTQYF. In DNA, the CDR3 is TGTGCCAGTAGTATAGATCAAACTAGCGGGAGAGATTTGGATACGCAGTATTTT. The full variable domain, with the rest looked up from reference TRBV19 and TRBJ2-3, is DGGITQSPKYLFRKEGQNVTLSCEQNLNHDAMYWYRQDPGQGLRLIYYSQIVNDFQKGDIAEGYSVSREKKESFPLTVTSAQKNPTAFYLCASSIDQTSGRDLDTQYFGPGTRLTVL.

The rearrangement links TRBV5-1 to TRBJ2-3; maybe TRBD2 (5 bases). Per the germline V gene, CDR1 is SGHRS and CDR2 is YFSETQ. The CDR3 is 14 residues long. The V end was cut by 4 bases, the J end by 6 bases, with 15 bases between. The CDR3 loop reads CASSAELGSDTQYF. CDR3 sequence (DNA): TGCGCCAGCAGCGCGGAACTAGGAAGCGATACGCAGTATTTT.

The chain couples TRBV3-1 (or the pseudogene TRBV3-2) to TRBJ1-4; D remains ambiguous. V shed 0 bases and J shed 4 bases, with 6 bases lying between them. The CDR3 has 14 amino acids. CDR1 and CDR2 from the germline V gene are LGHDT and YNNKEL (reference sequence). In DNA, the CDR3 is TGTGCCAGCAGCCAAGATCGGGGTAATGAAAAACTGTTTTTT. Translating it yields CASSQDRGNEKLFF.

The V gene is TRBV7-9, the J gene TRBJ2-1; no reliable D call. Trimming stripped 7 bases from V and 3 bases from J, with 25 bases between. The germline V gene encodes CDR1 SEHNR and CDR2 FQNEAQ (reference sequence). This CDR3 region has 18 residues. CDR3 sequence (DNA): TGTGCCAGCACCATCCCCAAGCAGGTCCCGGCCCTCTACAATGAGCAGTTCTTC. This translates into CASTIPKQVPALYNEQFF.

V and J are TRBV5-1 and TRBJ2-1; TRBD2 matches at 13 bases. V trimming: 3 bases; J trimming: 8 bases; junction bases outside the gene matches: 5. The CDR3 is 15 residues long. Germline values: CDR1 SGHRS, CDR2 YFSETQ. The CDR3 nucleotides read TGCGCCAGCAGCTCTGGACTAGCGGGAGTCGATGAGCAGTTCTTC. Residues: CASSSGLAGVDEQFF.

This clone was counted once. The chain links TRBV28 to TRBJ2-7; D is possibly TRBD2 (5 bases). The CDR3 totals 15 residues. V lost 9 bases to trimming and J lost 5 bases, with 23 bases between them. Germline lookup yields CDR1 MDHEN and CDR2 SYDVKM. The CDR3 spells CASSALTHLADEQYF. The CDR3, as DNA: TGTGCCAGTTCGGCACTCACCCATCTAGCCGACGAGCAGTACTTC.

The chain uses TRBV7-9 and TRBJ2-5; the match to TRBD1 covers 7 bases. Germline loops: CDR1 SEHNR, CDR2 FQNEAQ (reference sequence). The CDR3 has 16 amino acids. Trimming cost V 3 bases and J 2 bases; bases outside gene matches: 9. CDR3 residues: CASSFDRDFIQETQYF. The DNA for the CDR3 is TGTGCCAGCAGCTTCGACAGGGATTTTATTCAAGAGACCCAGTACTTC. The variable domain in full, completed from reference TRBV7-9 and TRBJ2-5, reads DTGVSQNPRHKITKRGQNVTFRCDPISEHNRLYWYRQTLGQGPEFLTYFQNEAQLEKSRLLSDRFSAERPKGSFSTLEIQRTEQGDSAMYLCASSFDRDFIQETQYFGPGTRLLVL.

This clone was detected only a few times. The V call is TRBV6-2 or TRBV6-3, the J call TRBJ1-3; possible D gene TRBD1, 6 bases. V was cut by 5 bases and J by 4 bases, with 15 bases left in between. The V gene's germline CDR1 is MNHEY and CDR2 SVGEGT. The CDR3 covers 15 residues. This chain's CDR3 is CASSHRTGSGNTIYF. The CDR3 nucleotides read TGTGCCAGCAGTCATCGAACAGGGTCGGGAAACACCATATATTTT.

The J gene is TRBJ2-2, the V gene TRBV18, with D perhaps matching TRBD2 (6 bases). The germline V and J ends were trimmed by 0 bases and 0 bases, with 11 bases remaining between them. Germline V lookup: CDR1 KGHSH, CDR2 LQKENI. The CDR3 totals 17 residues. This CDR3 reads CASSPPGRTANTGELFF. The DNA of the CDR3 is TGTGCCAGCTCACCACCTGGGAGGACCGCGAACACCGGGGAGCTGTTTTTT.